Shown below are 26 T cell receptor beta chains from a single sample sequenced in a study of T cells in Graves' hyperthyroidism and ophthalmopathy. The investigators amplified TCR beta CDR3 regions from RNA transcripts. A set of HTBI primers served as the primers for a first-round RT-PCR of the TCR CDR3. TCRdb ran MiXCR on the multiplex PCR reads and lists one entry per CDR3 protein. This sample yields about 380,000 distinct CDR3 sequences, of which approximately 17% are seen a single time; 40% belongs to the top ten. Sequencing was performed on blood. Source of these receptors: a man in his late teens or twenties with Graves' ophthalmopathy.

The count of this clonotype is one. One base away lies a much larger clone, so this may be a sequencing read error. The chain couples TRBV10-3 to TRBJ1-2, with D tentatively TRBD1 (5 bases). The germline V gene has CDR1 ENHRY and CDR2 SYGVKD. Trimming stripped 4 bases from V and 4 bases from J, with 13 bases between. The CDR3 runs 14 residues. In DNA form, the CDR3 reads TGTGCCATCAGTGGGGACGGGCCCGGCTATGGCTACACCTTC. Its protein product is CAISGDGPGYGYTF.

This clonotype has only a few counts. The rearrangement links TRBV6-1 to TRBJ1-1; D unclear. Per the germline V gene, CDR1 is MNHNS and CDR2 is SASEGT. Trimming cost V 1 base and J 6 bases, with 9 bases left between them. The CDR3 has 13 amino acids. The CDR3, as DNA: TGTGCCAGCAGTGAAGGCCCTCGGGCTGAAGCTTTCTTT. Its protein product is CASSEGPRAEAFF.

This clonotype appeared many times. The chain combines TRBV7-8 with TRBJ2-5, with D hard to call. The ends were cut back, 1 base at V and 1 base at J, with 22 bases in the middle. CDR3 length equals 19 residues. Germline CDR1 SGHVS, CDR2 FQNEAQ. The chain's CDR3 is CASSLVLSGPTASQETQYF. Written as DNA, the CDR3 is TGTGCCAGCAGCTTAGTTTTAAGTGGGCCAACAGCATCCCAAGAGACCCAGTACTTC.

This clonotype was observed a handful of times. The V call is TRBV14, the J call TRBJ2-1; tentative D call: TRBD1 (5 bases). Germline V gene sequence: CDR1 SGHDN, CDR2 FVKESK. Trimming pared 4 bases from V and 12 bases from J, leaving 16 bases between. The CDR3 runs to 13 residues. The CDR3 nucleotides are TGTGCCAGCAGCCGGTCAGGGCCACTGCGGCAGTTCTTC. It encodes CASSRSGPLRQFF.

Only one count was recorded for this clonotype. Possible read error: a much larger clone is one base away. This chain uses TRBV6-1 with TRBJ1-5; D not certain. The CDR3 loop spans 14 amino acids. V was cut by 5 bases and J by 9 bases, with 17 bases left in between. Per the germline V gene, CDR1 is MNHNS and CDR2 is SASEGT. The CDR3 sequence: CASSTGLTSRPQHF. Written as DNA, the CDR3 is TGTGCCAGCAGTACCGGACTGACTTCGCGGCCCCAGCATTTT.

There are a few counts of this clonotype. The chain links TRBV6-1 to TRBJ2-7; weak D call: TRBD1 (5 bases). The germline V gene encodes CDR1 MNHNS and CDR2 SASEGT. The CDR3 runs 15 residues. Trimming stripped 6 bases from V and 4 bases from J, with 19 bases between. The CDR3 nucleotides read TGTGCCAGCAGACAATCAGGGATCCCCACTTACGAGCAGTACTTC. Translation: CASRQSGIPTYEQYF.

This clonotype came up many times. This chain uses TRBV5-1 with TRBJ2-1; no clear D. Trimming cost V 0 bases and J 8 bases, with 3 bases left between them. The CDR3 contains 11 residues. Per germline, CDR1 SGHRS and CDR2 YFSETQ. The CDR3 loop reads CASSLADEQFF. As DNA, the CDR3 is TGCGCCAGCAGCTTGGCCGATGAGCAGTTCTTC.

This clonotype showed up many times. The V and J genes are TRBV27 and TRBJ1-2, with D perhaps TRBD1 (6 bases). CDR3 length: 16 residues. V was pared by 5 bases and J by 1 base, with 17 bases between. CDR1 is MNHEY, CDR2 SMNVEV, per germline (reference sequence). CDR3 in DNA: TGTGCCAGCAGTCCCGGGGGCAGTACGCTTAACTATGGCTACACCTTC. Its protein is CASSPGGSTLNYGYTF.

The chain couples TRBV9 to TRBJ2-1; TRBD2 agrees at 10 bases. CDR3 size: 15 residues. Unmatched junction bases numbered 13, after V lost 4 bases and J lost 12 bases. Germline loops: CDR1 SGDLS, CDR2 YYNGEE. The CDR3 DNA sequence: TGTGCCAGCAGCACTAGCGGGGCGTGGAATGCGGGGCAGTTCTTC. This gives the protein CASSTSGAWNAGQFF.

This clonotype appeared many times. The CDR3: CASSEFPVSSYEQYF. CDR3 coding DNA: TGTGCCAGCAGTGAATTCCCGGTGAGCTCCTACGAGCAGTACTTC. The rearrangement joins TRBV6-1 to TRBJ2-7; D ambiguous. Germline V gene data show CDR1 as MNHNS and CDR2 as SASEGT. This CDR3 is built from 15 residues. V was clipped by 2 bases and J by 0 bases, with 11 bases between them.

This clonotype has only a few counts. CDR3 residues: CASSLRQGIHSTDTQYF. Here the CDR3 DNA reads TGTGCCAGCAGTTTAAGGCAGGGCATACATAGCACAGATACGCAGTATTTT. The genes are TRBV12-3 or TRBV12-4 and TRBJ2-3; a possible D gene is TRBD1 (5 bases). CDR3 size: 17 residues. V was shortened by 2 bases and J by 0 bases, with 15 bases between the two germline ends.

V and J are TRBV7-3 and TRBJ2-1, with D perhaps TRBD2 (5 bases). Trimming pared 4 bases from V and 4 bases from J, leaving 14 bases between. The germline gives CDR1 SGHTA, CDR2 FQGTGA. The CDR3 length is 15 residues. The CDR3 region has the DNA TGTGCCAGCAGCTCCGACTACAAAGCTTACAATGAGCAGTTCTTC. Its protein is CASSSDYKAYNEQFF.

J is TRBJ2-7 and V is TRBV5-1; no definite D call. Germline CDR1 SGHRS, CDR2 YFSETQ. CDR3 length: 14 amino acids. Trimming removed 4 bases at V and 1 base at J, with 12 bases between. Here the CDR3 reads CASSRDTGSYEQYF. DNA for the CDR3: TGCGCCAGCAGCAGAGACACCGGATCCTACGAGCAGTACTTC.

CDR3 loop: CSVIRGGNTEAFF. As DNA, the CDR3 is TGCAGCGTTATCAGGGGGGGAAACACTGAAGCTTTCTTT. The chain combines TRBV29-1 with TRBJ1-1, with TRBD1 identical over 7 bases. With 5 bases clipped from V and 2 bases from J, the junction kept 5 bases outside the gene matches. This CDR3 region has 13 residues. Germline values: CDR1 SQVTM, CDR2 ANQGSEA.

Comments on this clonotype: Mismatch with germline at one junction end may stem from a read error. As DNA, the CDR3 is TGTGCCAGCAGCCTCCCGACAGGGGTGAACACTGAAGCTTTCTTT. It encodes CASSLPTGVNTEAFF. The chain is built from TRBV5-1 and TRBJ1-1, with 8 bases matching TRBD1. CDR1 and CDR2 from the germline V gene are SGHRS and YFSETQ. CDR3 length: 15 amino acids.

This chain uses TRBV7-2 with TRBJ2-3; maybe TRBD2 (6 bases). CDR1 is SGHTA, CDR2 FQGNSA, per germline. V was cut by 1 base and J by 3 bases, with 14 bases left in between. The CDR3 length is 16 residues. The CDR3 protein is CASSLVPGVGTDTQYF. The DNA for the CDR3 is TGTGCCAGCAGCTTAGTTCCGGGGGTAGGGACAGATACGCAGTATTTT.

This clonotype was observed a few times. The chain links TRBV7-9 to TRBJ1-1; the D is unclear. This CDR3 is built from 11 residues. The germline V gene encodes CDR1 SEHNR and CDR2 FQNEAQ (reference sequence). The V gene lost 5 bases and the J gene lost 6 bases, with 7 bases spanning the gap. The chain's CDR3 is CASSLRPEAFF. The CDR3 DNA follows: TGTGCCAGCAGCCTGCGTCCTGAAGCTTTCTTT.

The chain employs TRBV10-2 and TRBJ1-2, with 10 bases matching TRBD1. V was clipped by 5 bases and J by 1 base; unmatched bases: 10. Germline CDR1 WSHSY, CDR2 SAAADI. The length of the CDR3 is 17 residues. This chain's CDR3 is CASSTTRTGGSNYGYTF. CDR3 in DNA: TGCGCCAGCAGTACTACGCGGACAGGGGGGAGTAACTATGGCTACACCTTC.

J is TRBJ2-2 and V is TRBV3-1; no firm D call. The CDR3 covers 14 residues. The V end was cut by 6 bases, the J end by 3 bases, with 11 bases between. The germline CDR1 and CDR2 sequences are LGHDT and YNNKEL (reference sequence). The CDR3 here is CASSARADTGELFF. The CDR3 bases are TGTGCCAGCAGTGCCCGGGCAGACACCGGGGAGCTGTTTTTT. Full variable domain (missing parts from reference TRBV3-1 and TRBJ2-2): DTAVSQTPKYLVTQMGNDKSIKCEQNLGHDTMYWYKQDSKKFLKIMFSYNNKELIINETVPNRFSPKSPDKAHLNLHINSLELGDSAVYFCASSARADTGELFFGEGSRLTVL.

V is TRBV18 and J is TRBJ1-4; D is possibly TRBD1 (6 bases). Germline CDR1 and CDR2: KGHSH and LQKENI. This CDR3 is 15 amino acids long. Deletions cut 3 bases from V and 4 bases from J, with 12 bases between. The chain's CDR3 is CASSPIRDNNEKLFF. The CDR3 DNA follows: TGTGCCAGCTCACCGATTAGGGACAATAATGAAAAACTGTTTTTT.

In its sample, this clonotype was seen once. The chain couples TRBV4-1 to TRBJ2-7, with TRBD1 as a possible D gene (6 bases). CDR3 length equals 14 residues. V was pared by 1 base and J by 5 bases, with 12 bases between. Germline assignment: CDR1 MGHRA and CDR2 YSYEKL. The CDR3 region is CASSQGPYRDEQYF. Written as DNA, the CDR3 is TGCGCCAGCAGCCAAGGCCCCTACAGGGACGAGCAGTACTTC.

V usage is TRBV20-1 and J usage is TRBJ2-3; 10 bases agree with TRBD2. Looked up from germline, CDR1 is DFQATT and CDR2 is SNEGSKA (reference sequence). This CDR3 is built from 16 residues. V dropped 1 base and J dropped 2; count of bases not matched to a gene: 6. CDR3 bases: TGCAGTGCTAGAGGGACTAGCGGAGCCCCCACAGATACGCAGTATTTT. This sequence encodes CSARGTSGAPTDTQYF.

Comment on this clonotype: This may arise from a read error, as a much more abundant clone is one base away. The CDR3 reads CASGAGGEGTQYF. CDR3 sequence (DNA): TGTGCCAGCGGGGCAGGGGGTGAAGGGACCCAGTACTTC. The rearrangement links TRBV28 to TRBJ2-5, with TRBD1 matching over 7 bases. The CDR3 extends over 13 amino acids. From germline, CDR1 is MDHEN and CDR2 SYDVKM. V shed 8 bases and J 7 bases; nucleotides not matched to a gene: 10.

The table lists this clonotype with many counts. This rearrangement joins TRBV5-1 to TRBJ2-1; 10 nucleotides align to TRBD2. With V trimmed by 3 bases and J by 0 bases, 3 bases remained unmatched. This CDR3 is built from 16 residues. CDR1 is SGHRS and CDR2 is YFSETQ in the germline V gene. DNA for the CDR3: TGCGCCAGCAGCTACACTAGCGGGGACTCCTACAATGAGCAGTTCTTC. Its translation is CASSYTSGDSYNEQFF.

With regard to this clonotype: A much larger clone differs from this one at a single base, so this may be a read error. This chain links TRBV3-1 with TRBJ1-4; 8 positions match TRBD1. The V segment lost 2 bases and the J segment 5 bases; nucleotides outside the gene matches: 4. Germline CDR1 is LGHDT and CDR2 is YNNKEL (reference sequence). The CDR3 runs 15 residues. In nucleotides, the CDR3 is TGTGCCAGCAGCCAACAGGGGGCGCGGAATGAAAAACTGTTTTTT. This gives the protein CASSQQGARNEKLFF.

In its sample, this clonotype was seen a few times. This rearrangement joins TRBV27 to TRBJ2-7; possibly TRBD1 or TRBD2 for D (5 bases each). The CDR3 runs 16 residues. The germline CDR1 and CDR2 sequences are MNHEY and SMNVEV (reference sequence). V was cut by 5 bases and J by 2 bases, with 19 bases left in between. CDR3 sequence: CASSHTRGTPAYEQYF. The CDR3 nucleotides are TGTGCCAGCAGTCACACCCGGGGCACCCCGGCCTACGAGCAGTACTTC.